This T cell receptor beta chain was recorded in a study of technical replicates of blood from a handful of donors. Method: immunoSEQ multiplex PCR; TCRdb's copy keeps in-frame clones and lacks some. The table includes 95,000 to 100,000 clones, under 97% detected once. With V trimmed by 7 bases and J by 4 bases, 3 bases remained unmatched. CDR1 ENHRY and CDR2 SYGVKD come from the germline V gene. CDR3 length: 14 residues. Sequenced material: T cells isolated from PBMCs. The chain employs TRBV10-3 and TRBJ2-2; 10 bases agree with TRBD2. The clonotype originates from a human donor in good health. CDR3 sequence reads: CAIKRGGPTGELFF. The DNA of the CDR3 is TGTGCCATCAAGCGGGGGGGCCCCACCGGGGAGCTGTTTTTT.